These T cell receptor beta chains were read from a single sample in a study of blood T cell repertoires in COVID-19. The protocol was immunoSEQ multiplex PCR, while the TCRdb copy is restricted to in-frame clones and leaves out a portion. Seen here are fewer than 30,000 clones, 93% observed once, and the top ten hold 0.65% to 0.85%. The material sequenced was peripheral blood. Receptors originate from a woman aged 70 to 79 with COVID-19, enrolled during active disease. Both conserved end residues are trimmed from each CDR3. Some rows mark clone size as missing; the rest say once, few, many or name a class of expanded clone.

clone_size: NA; v_call: TRBV19; cdr3_aa: ASSIDLLAGSYNEQF
clone_size: NA; v_call: TRBV6-1; cdr3_aa: ASSEGASAVYNEQF
clone_size: once; v_call: TRBV4-1; cdr3_aa: ASSPVRLATDNEQF
clone_size: NA; v_call: TRBV27; cdr3_aa: ASRFDGVGEQY
clone_size: NA; v_call: TRBV6-2/TRBV6-3; cdr3_aa: ASSYSGATESPLH
clone_size: NA; v_call: TRBV28; cdr3_aa: ASSSVSGEQF
clone_size: NA; v_call: TRBV4-1; cdr3_aa: ASSQHEREGLDEQF
clone_size: NA; v_call: TRBV19; cdr3_aa: ASSGRLAGGNEQF
clone_size: NA; v_call: TRBV10-1; cdr3_aa: ASSEAGDRDHEQY
clone_size: NA; v_call: TRBV5-1; cdr3_aa: ASSLQTGGNEQF
clone_size: NA; v_call: TRBV28; cdr3_aa: ASSLASGRQDTQY
clone_size: NA; v_call: TRBV10-3; cdr3_aa: VISEERDRNNYGYT
clone_size: NA; v_call: TRBV6-6; cdr3_aa: ASGTGSYEQY
clone_size: NA; v_call: TRBV29-1; cdr3_aa: SVLRDRDLYGYT
clone_size: NA; v_call: TRBV4-2; cdr3_aa: ASSQLAAQETQY
clone_size: NA; v_call: TRBV3-1/TRBV3-2; cdr3_aa: ASSQDSRSEQY
clone_size: NA; v_call: TRBV30; cdr3_aa: AWSVNGGTIY
clone_size: NA; v_call: TRBV3-1/TRBV3-2; cdr3_aa: ASSPGLAGSEQF
clone_size: once; v_call: TRBV9; cdr3_aa: ASSVWDSLSGNTIY
clone_size: NA; v_call: TRBV29-1; cdr3_aa: SVDRDRVSYGYT
clone_size: NA; v_call: TRBV7-2; cdr3_aa: ASSPQLAGGGSYEQY
clone_size: NA; v_call: TRBV19; cdr3_aa: ASSMRGELF
clone_size: NA; v_call: TRBV4-1; cdr3_aa: ASSQGQGQFNEQF
clone_size: NA; v_call: TRBV20-1; cdr3_aa: SAPTSEKLF
clone_size: NA; v_call: TRBV6-5; cdr3_aa: ASSYSSSGSTGELF
clone_size: NA; v_call: TRBV10-3; cdr3_aa: AISGLADYNEQF
clone_size: NA; v_call: TRBV28; cdr3_aa: ASSSWTSGRSDEQF
clone_size: NA; v_call: TRBV27; cdr3_aa: ASSTPRDRGNTGELF
clone_size: NA; v_call: TRBV11-2; cdr3_aa: ASSSKTGGVYGYT